A single T cell receptor (beta chain) is shown here with its context. Its antigen is not yet known. Base-call qualities are not available, and no considerably larger clone is one nucleotide away. This record comes from a study of T cell responses to AZD1222 COVID-19 vaccine (dated by TCRdb to the early 2020s). Some background on the complete study: A total of more than 230 trial participants underwent TCR sequencing, of whom nearly 210 received two doses of AZD1222 and around 26 received two doses of the MenACWY control vaccine. Trial participants were enrolled into age subgroups of 18-55, 56-69 and 70-plus years, which contained about 150, 27 and 61 TCR-sequenced participants, respectively.

The V end loses 7 bases and the J end loses 5 bases, and a stretch of 14 bases separates them. From cysteine to phenylalanine, the CDR3 is 13 amino acids long. Left in the record is the CDR3 DNA by itself, 39 bases read in frame from the first base. The CDR3 regions of human TCRbeta chains were subjected to immunosequencing. The published analysis was carried out like this. TCRs in the repertoires were matched against a reference library of SARS-CoV-2-specific TCRs that had been generated with the MIRA antigen-specificity platform. Breadth was defined as the fraction of unique TCRs that were SARS-CoV-2-associated, and depth was defined as the fraction of total T cells that were SARS-CoV-2-associated. Using the MIRA data, every spike-specific TCR was mapped to the spike region that the TCR reacted to and assigned to either a CD4 or a CD8 class. Log10-transformed breadth and depth values were compared by one-way ANOVA with Sidak's multiple comparisons tests. Drawn from immuneACCESS, this table holds only the in-frame rearrangements with V and J called that TCRdb kept. Clones are partly lost; checked studies trace under half to an unresolved V gene and leave the rest unexplained. The V and J calls and the clone size are those of that table, but D and trimming were determined from the DNA. This sample has about 86,000 clones in its table, and about nine tenths of those were observed once. Together, the top ten hold less than 9% of the sample.

What the study reported, not specific to this receptor: No day 14 peak-response samples were available, so repertoires were characterized only after the peak T cell response. Spike-specific TCR breadth and depth rose significantly after two AZD1222 doses compared with day 0 and with MenACWY recipients. Nearly half of unique spike-specific TCRs reportedly recognized epitopes outside regions mutated in the B.1.351 and B.1.1.7 variants. Vaccine-associated CD4 TCRs spanned the whole spike protein, with dominant responses in regions 160-218 and 743-854. Participants were mostly white British, with more females than males. The authors suggested clonal diversity may have been underestimated. The 56-69-year group was small, and its depth increase did not reach significance, likely because of low power. Conclusions about previously exposed vaccinees were limited because only a handful of AZD1222 recipients were SARS-CoV-2 seropositive at baseline.

The sample's time point label, decoded: about 28 days (+/-7) after the second vaccine dose. Because spike-specific TCR depth and breadth did not differ between the two schedules, AZD1222 recipients who got a second dose at roughly 4 weeks were pooled with those who got a second dose at roughly 12 weeks. Vaccinee samples came from UK trials COV001 and COV002, including a single-blind randomized controlled phase 2/3 trial of AZD1222 (ChAdOx1 nCoV-19) in healthy adults. Trial participant PBMC samples were collected at day 0 and day 28 after the second dose for TCRbeta chain sequencing. This clonotype was sampled from an adult who received the AZD1222 COVID-19 vaccine. The receptor chain draws on TRBV12-3 or TRBV12-4 and TRBJ1-1; TRBD1 is a possible D gene, resting on 5 matching bases. The sample was peripheral blood, taken 28 days after the second AZD1222 dose. The CDR3 corresponds to CASTRAWGTEAFF. The DNA sequence is as follows: TGTGCCAGCACCAGGGCATGGGGAACTGAAGCTTTCTTT.